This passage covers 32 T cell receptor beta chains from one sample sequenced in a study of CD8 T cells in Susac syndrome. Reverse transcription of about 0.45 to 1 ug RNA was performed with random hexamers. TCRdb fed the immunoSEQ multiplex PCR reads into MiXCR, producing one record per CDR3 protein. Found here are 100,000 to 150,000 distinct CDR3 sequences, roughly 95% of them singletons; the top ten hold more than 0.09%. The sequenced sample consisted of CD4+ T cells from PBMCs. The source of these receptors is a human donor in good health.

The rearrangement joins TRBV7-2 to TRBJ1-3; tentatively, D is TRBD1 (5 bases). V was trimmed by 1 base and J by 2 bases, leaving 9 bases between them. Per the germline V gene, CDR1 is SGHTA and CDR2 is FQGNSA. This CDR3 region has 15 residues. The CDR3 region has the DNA TGTGCCAGCAGCTTAGGGGGCCCGACTGGAAACACCATATATTTT. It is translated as CASSLGGPTGNTIYF.

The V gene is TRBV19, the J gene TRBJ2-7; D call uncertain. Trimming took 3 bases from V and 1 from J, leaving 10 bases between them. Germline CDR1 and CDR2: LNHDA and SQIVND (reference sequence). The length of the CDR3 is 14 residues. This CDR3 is CASSIAPRSYEQYF. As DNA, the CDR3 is TGTGCCAGTAGTATCGCCCCGAGATCCTACGAGCAGTACTTC. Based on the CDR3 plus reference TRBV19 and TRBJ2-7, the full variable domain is DGGITQSPKYLFRKEGQNVTLSCEQNLNHDAMYWYRQDPGQGLRLIYYSQIVNDFQKGDIAEGYSVSREKKESFPLTVTSAQKNPTAFYLCASSIAPRSYEQYFGPGTRLTVT.

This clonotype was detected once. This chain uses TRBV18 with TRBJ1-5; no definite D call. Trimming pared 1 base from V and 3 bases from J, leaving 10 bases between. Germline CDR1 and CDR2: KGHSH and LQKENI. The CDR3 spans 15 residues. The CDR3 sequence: CASSPRTDNNQPQHF. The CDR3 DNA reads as TGTGCCAGCTCACCACGAACGGATAACAATCAGCCCCAGCATTTT.

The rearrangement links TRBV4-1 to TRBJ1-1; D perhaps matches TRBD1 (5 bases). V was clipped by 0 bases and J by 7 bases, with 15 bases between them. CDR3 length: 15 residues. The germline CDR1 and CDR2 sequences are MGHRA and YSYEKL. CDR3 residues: CASSQDLRGTREAFF. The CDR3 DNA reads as TGCGCCAGCAGCCAAGACCTTAGGGGAACCCGTGAAGCTTTCTTT.

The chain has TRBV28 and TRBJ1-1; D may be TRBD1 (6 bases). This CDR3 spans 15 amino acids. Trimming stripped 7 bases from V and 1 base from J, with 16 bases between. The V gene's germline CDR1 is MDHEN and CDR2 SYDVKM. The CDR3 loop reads CASITWGGQNTEAFF. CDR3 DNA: TGTGCCAGCATTACTTGGGGGGGACAGAACACTGAAGCTTTCTTT. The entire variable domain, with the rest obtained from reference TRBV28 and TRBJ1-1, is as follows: DVKVTQSSRYLVKRTGEKVFLECVQDMDHENMFWYRQDPGLGLRLIYFSYDVKMKEKGDIPEGYSVSREKKERFSLILESASTNQTSMYLCASITWGGQNTEAFFGQGTRLTVV.

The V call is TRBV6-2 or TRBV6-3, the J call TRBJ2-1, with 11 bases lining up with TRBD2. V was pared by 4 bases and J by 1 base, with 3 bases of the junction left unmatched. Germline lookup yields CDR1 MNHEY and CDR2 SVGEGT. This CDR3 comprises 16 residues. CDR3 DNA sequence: TGTGCCAGCAGTTTAGGGACTAGCGGTTCCTACAATGAGCAGTTCTTC. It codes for CASSLGTSGSYNEQFF.

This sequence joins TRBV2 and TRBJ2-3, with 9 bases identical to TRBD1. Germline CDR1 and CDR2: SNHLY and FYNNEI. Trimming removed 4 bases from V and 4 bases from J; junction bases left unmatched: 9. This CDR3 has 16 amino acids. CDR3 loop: CASSGTGTGYPDTQYF. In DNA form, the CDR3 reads TGTGCCAGCAGTGGGACCGGGACAGGGTATCCAGATACGCAGTATTTT.

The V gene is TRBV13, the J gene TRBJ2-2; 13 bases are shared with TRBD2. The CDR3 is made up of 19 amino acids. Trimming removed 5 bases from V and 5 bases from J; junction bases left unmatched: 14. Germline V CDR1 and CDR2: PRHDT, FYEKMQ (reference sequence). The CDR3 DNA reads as TGTGCCAGCAGCAAGCCCCACCCGGGACTAGCGGGATGGACCGGGGAGCTGTTTTTT. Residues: CASSKPHPGLAGWTGELFF.

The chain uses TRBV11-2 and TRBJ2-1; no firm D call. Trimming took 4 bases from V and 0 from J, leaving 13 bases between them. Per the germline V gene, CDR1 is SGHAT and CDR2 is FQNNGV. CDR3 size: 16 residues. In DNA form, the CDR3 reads TGTGCCAGCAGCTCTTTGACTGCAAGCTCCTACAATGAGCAGTTCTTC. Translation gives CASSSLTASSYNEQFF.

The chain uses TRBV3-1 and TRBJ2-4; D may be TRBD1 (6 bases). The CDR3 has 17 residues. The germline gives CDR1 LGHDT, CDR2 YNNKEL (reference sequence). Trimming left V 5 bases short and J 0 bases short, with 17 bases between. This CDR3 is CASSLNYWGPAKNIQYF. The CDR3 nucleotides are TGTGCCAGCAGCTTAAATTATTGGGGGCCAGCCAAAAACATTCAGTACTTC.

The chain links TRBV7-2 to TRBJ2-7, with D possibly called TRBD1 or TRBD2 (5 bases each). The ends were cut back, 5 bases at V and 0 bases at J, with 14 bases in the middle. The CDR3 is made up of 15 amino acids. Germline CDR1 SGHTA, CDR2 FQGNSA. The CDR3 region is CASSLPGPSSYEQYF. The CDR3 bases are TGTGCCAGCAGCCTCCCGGGACCCTCCTCCTACGAGCAGTACTTC.

Here the CDR3 DNA reads TGCGCCAGCAGCTTGGGAGCAGGGGTTACCGGGGAGCTGTTTTTT. Its translation is CASSLGAGVTGELFF. The chain employs TRBV5-1 and TRBJ2-2, with TRBD1 as a possible D gene (6 bases). The CDR3 covers 15 residues. Looked up from germline, CDR1 is SGHRS and CDR2 is YFSETQ. V lost 0 bases, J lost 5 bases, and 11 bases lay in between.

The DNA for the CDR3 is TGTGCCAGCAGTGAATGGGGAGGCAGCAATCAGCCCCAGCATTTT. Protein: CASSEWGGSNQPQHF. The chain joins TRBV2 to TRBJ1-5, with unresolved D. V was clipped by 2 bases and J by 1 base, with 9 bases between them. The CDR3 extends over 15 amino acids. Germline V lookup: CDR1 SNHLY, CDR2 FYNNEI. The full variable domain, rest sourced from reference TRBV2 and TRBJ1-5, is EPEVTQTPSHQVTQMGQEVILRCVPISNHLYFYWYRQILGQKVEFLVSFYNNEISEKSEIFDDQFSVERPDGSNFTLKIRSTKLEDSAMYFCASSEWGGSNQPQHFGDGTRLSIL.

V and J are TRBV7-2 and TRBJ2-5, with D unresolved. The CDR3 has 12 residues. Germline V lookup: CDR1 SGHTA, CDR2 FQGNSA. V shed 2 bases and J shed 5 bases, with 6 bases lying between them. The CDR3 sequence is CASSLNSETQYF. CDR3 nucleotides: TGTGCCAGCAGCTTAAATTCGGAGACCCAGTACTTC.

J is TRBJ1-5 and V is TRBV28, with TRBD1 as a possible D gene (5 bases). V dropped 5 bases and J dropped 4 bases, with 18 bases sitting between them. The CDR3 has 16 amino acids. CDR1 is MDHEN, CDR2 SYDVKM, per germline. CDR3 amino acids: CASSTLPGTGNQPQHF. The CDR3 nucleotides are TGTGCCAGCAGTACCCTTCCCGGGACGGGAAATCAGCCCCAGCATTTT.

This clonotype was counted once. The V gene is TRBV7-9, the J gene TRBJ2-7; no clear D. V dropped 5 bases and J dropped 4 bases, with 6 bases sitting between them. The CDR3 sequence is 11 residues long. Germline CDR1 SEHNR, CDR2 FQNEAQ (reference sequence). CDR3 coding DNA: TGTGCCAGCAGCCCACAGTACGAGCAGTACTTC. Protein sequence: CASSPQYEQYF.

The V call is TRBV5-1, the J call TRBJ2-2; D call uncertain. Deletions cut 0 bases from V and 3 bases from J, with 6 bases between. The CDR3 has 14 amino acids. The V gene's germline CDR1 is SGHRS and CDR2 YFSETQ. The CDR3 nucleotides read TGCGCCAGCAGCTTGGGAGCTCACACCGGGGAGCTGTTTTTT. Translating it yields CASSLGAHTGELFF.

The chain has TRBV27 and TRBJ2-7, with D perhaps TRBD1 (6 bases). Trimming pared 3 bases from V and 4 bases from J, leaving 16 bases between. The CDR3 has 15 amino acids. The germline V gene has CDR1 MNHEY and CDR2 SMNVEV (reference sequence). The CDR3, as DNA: TGTGCCAGCAGTTTGAAGTGGGGGCAGACGTACGAGCAGTACTTC. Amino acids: CASSLKWGQTYEQYF.

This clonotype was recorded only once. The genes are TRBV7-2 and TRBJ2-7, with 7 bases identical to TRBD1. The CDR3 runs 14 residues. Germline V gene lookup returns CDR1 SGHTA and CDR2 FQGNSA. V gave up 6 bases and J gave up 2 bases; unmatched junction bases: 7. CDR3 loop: CASRPTGLTYEQYF. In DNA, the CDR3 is TGTGCCAGCAGACCGACAGGGTTAACCTACGAGCAGTACTTC.

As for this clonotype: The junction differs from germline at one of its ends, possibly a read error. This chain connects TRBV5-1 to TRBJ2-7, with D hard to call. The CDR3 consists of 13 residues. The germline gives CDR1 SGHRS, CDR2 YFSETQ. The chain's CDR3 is CANSLALNYEQYF. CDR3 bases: TGCGCCAACAGCTTGGCCCTAAACTACGAGCAGTACTTC.

The CDR3 sequence is CASSEQGFNQPQHF. In DNA, the CDR3 is TGTGCCAGCAGTGAACAAGGCTTCAATCAGCCCCAGCATTTT. V usage is TRBV2 and J usage is TRBJ1-5; the D is unclear. Trimming removed 2 bases at V and 3 bases at J, with 8 bases between. CDR3 length equals 14 residues. Germline loops: CDR1 SNHLY, CDR2 FYNNEI.

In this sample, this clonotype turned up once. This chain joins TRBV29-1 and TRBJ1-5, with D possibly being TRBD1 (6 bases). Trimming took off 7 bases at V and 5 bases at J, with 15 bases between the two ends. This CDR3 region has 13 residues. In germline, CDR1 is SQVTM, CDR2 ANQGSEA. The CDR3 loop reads CSARPGADQPQHF. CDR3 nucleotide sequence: TGCAGCGCGAGACCAGGGGCGGATCAGCCCCAGCATTTT.

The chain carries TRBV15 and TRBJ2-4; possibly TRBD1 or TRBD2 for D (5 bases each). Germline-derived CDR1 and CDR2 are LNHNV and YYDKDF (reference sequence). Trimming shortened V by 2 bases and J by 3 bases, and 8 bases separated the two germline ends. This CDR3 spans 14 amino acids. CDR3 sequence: CATSRRDDKNIQYF. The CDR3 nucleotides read TGTGCCACCAGCAGAAGGGACGACAAAAACATTCAGTACTTC. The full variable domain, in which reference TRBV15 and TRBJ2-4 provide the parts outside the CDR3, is DAMVIQNPRYQVTQFGKPVTLSCSQTLNHNVMYWYQQKSSQAPKLLFHYYDKDFNNEADTPDNFQSRRPNTSFCFLDIRSPGLGDTAMYLCATSRRDDKNIQYFGAGTRLSVL.

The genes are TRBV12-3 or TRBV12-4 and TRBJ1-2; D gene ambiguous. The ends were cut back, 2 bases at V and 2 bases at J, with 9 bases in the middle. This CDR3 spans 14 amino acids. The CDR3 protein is CASSLRQHNYGYTF. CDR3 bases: TGTGCCAGCAGTTTAAGGCAGCACAACTATGGCTACACCTTC.

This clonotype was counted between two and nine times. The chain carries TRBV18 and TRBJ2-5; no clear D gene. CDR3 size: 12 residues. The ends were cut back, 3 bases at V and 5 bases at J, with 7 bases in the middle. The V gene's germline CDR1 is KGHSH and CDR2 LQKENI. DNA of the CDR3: TGTGCCAGCTCACCCATGGGGGAGACCCAGTACTTC. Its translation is CASSPMGETQYF.

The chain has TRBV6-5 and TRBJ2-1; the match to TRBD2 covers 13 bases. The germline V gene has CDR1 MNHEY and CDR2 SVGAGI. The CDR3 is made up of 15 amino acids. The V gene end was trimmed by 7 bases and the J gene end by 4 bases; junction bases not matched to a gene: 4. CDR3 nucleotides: TGTGCCAGCAACCAACTAGCGGGAGGGTACAATGAGCAGTTCTTC. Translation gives CASNQLAGGYNEQFF.

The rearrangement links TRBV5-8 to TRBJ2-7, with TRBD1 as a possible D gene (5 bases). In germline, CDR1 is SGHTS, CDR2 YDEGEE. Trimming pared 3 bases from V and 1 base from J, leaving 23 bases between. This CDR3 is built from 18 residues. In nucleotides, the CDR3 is TGTGCCAGCAGCTCATGGGGTATAGGGGCGCAGAGGTCCTACGAGCAGTACTTC. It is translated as CASSSWGIGAQRSYEQYF.

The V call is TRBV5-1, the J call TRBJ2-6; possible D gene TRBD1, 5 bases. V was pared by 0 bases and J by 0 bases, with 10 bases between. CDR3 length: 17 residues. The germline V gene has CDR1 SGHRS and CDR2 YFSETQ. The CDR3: CASSLAPDSSGANVLTF. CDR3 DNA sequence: TGCGCCAGCAGCTTGGCTCCTGACAGCTCTGGGGCCAACGTCCTGACTTTC.

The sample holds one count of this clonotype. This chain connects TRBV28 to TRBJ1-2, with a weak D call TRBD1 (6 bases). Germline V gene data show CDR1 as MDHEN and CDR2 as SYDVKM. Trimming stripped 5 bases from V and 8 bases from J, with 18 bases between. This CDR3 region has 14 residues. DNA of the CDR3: TGTGCCAGCAGTGCCGGGACACTTGAGCCGGGCTACACCTTC. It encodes CASSAGTLEPGYTF.

CDR3 sequence: CSAATGAHYEQYF. For the CDR3, the DNA is TGCAGTGCCGCCACTGGAGCGCATTACGAGCAGTACTTC. The V gene is TRBV20-1, the J gene TRBJ2-7; no firm D call. The CDR3 is 13 residues long. Per the germline V gene, CDR1 is DFQATT and CDR2 is SNEGSKA (reference sequence). V gave up 6 bases and J gave up 4 bases, with 16 bases separating them.

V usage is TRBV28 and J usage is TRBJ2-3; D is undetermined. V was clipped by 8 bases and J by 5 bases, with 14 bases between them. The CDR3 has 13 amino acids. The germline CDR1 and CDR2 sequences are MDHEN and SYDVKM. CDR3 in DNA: TGTGCCAGCCACGACGCGATGAAAGATACGCAGTATTTT. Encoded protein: CASHDAMKDTQYF. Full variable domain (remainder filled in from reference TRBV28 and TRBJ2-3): DVKVTQSSRYLVKRTGEKVFLECVQDMDHENMFWYRQDPGLGLRLIYFSYDVKMKEKGDIPEGYSVSREKKERFSLILESASTNQTSMYLCASHDAMKDTQYFGPGTRLTVL.

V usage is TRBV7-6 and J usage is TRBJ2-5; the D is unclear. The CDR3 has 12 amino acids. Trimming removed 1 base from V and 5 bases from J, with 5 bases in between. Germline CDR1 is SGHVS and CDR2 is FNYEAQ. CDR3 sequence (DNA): TGTGCCAGCAGCTTAGGAAAGGAGACCCAGTACTTC. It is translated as CASSLGKETQYF.